The 3 T cell receptor beta chains below all came from one sample that was sequenced in a study of blood T cell repertoires in COVID-19. This table comes from immunoSEQ multiplex PCR, and its TCRdb copy is limited to in-frame clones, with some not included. Here the sample spans 140,000 to 150,000 clones, roughly 76% being singletons. The sequencing input was peripheral blood. These receptors originate from a human donor with acute or convalescent COVID-19. The donor label of this sample is uncertain.

The CDR3 DNA follows: TGTGCCAGCAGCGTAGATGGCAGATCGAACACCGGGGAGCTGTTTTTT. It yields the protein CASSVDGRSNTGELFF. This chain joins TRBV9 and TRBJ2-2; D not resolved. Germline CDR1 SGDLS, CDR2 YYNGEE. V was clipped by 0 bases and J by 0 bases, with 9 bases between them. This CDR3 contains 16 residues.

The table lists this clone with many counts. The J gene is TRBJ1-1, the V gene TRBV19; D is uncertain. The length of the CDR3 is 11 residues. The germline V gene has CDR1 LNHDA and CDR2 SQIVND (reference sequence). The germline V and J ends were trimmed by 7 bases and 7 bases, with 10 bases remaining between them. The CDR3 sequence: CASKSRFEAFF. For the CDR3, the DNA is TGTGCCAGTAAGTCTAGGTTTGAAGCTTTCTTT.

This chain joins TRBV6-5 and TRBJ2-5; D is uncertain. This CDR3 has 13 residues. Germline V CDR1 and CDR2: MNHEY, SVGAGI. V was cut by 8 bases and J by 3 bases, with 13 bases left in between. For the CDR3, the DNA is TGTGCCAGCGGAGCAGTACCCAAAGAGACCCAGTACTTC. Translation: CASGAVPKETQYF.